This T cell receptor (beta chain) was identified during a study of IL-17A CD8 T cells in psoriatic arthritis synovium. With regard to the full study: The goal of the study was to define the phenotype, molecular profile and function of synovial IL-17A+CD8+ T cells in psoriatic arthritis pathogenesis.

After DNA extraction (Qiagen), TCRbeta V-D-J rearrangements underwent bias-controlled amplification and then high-throughput sequencing (immunoSEQ; Adaptive Biotech). Concerning the study's data processing: Productive sequences were analyzed at sequence level using the immunoSEQ Analyzer platform. Clonality was calculated as 1 minus Pielou's evenness, with values from 0 (highly polyclonal) to 1 (monoclonal). How much repertoires overlapped between subsets was quantified with the Morisita index, which goes from 0 (no similarity) to 1 (complete similarity). Imported from immuneACCESS, the table was reduced by TCRdb to in-frame sequences with V and J called. These copies leave out some clones; in studies compared against another copy, an unresolved V gene accounts for under half, and the cause of the remainder is not known. The V and J calls and clone size are taken from that table; D and trimming were inferred from the DNA. The sample table holds roughly 1,900 clones, of which roughly two thirds were seen once. The top ten clonotypes cover 9% of the sample.

Per the germline V gene (reference sequence), PRHDT is the CDR1 and FYEKMQ is the CDR2. V loses 4 bases of germline sequence and J loses 12 bases, and the interval between the two ends is 13 bases. The CDR3, from cysteine to phenylalanine, totals 12 residues. The read is trimmed to its CDR3 DNA, 36 bases read in frame from base 1. Synovial fluid effusions were aspirated from actively inflamed joints of psoriatic arthritis patients. Memory CD8+ T cells in synovial fluid were sorted patient by patient into Tc17 (IL-17A+) cells, bulk memory cells and Tc1 (IL-17A-IFNgamma+) cells in order to compare their TCR repertoires. The psoriatic arthritis patients fulfilled the Classification of Psoriatic Arthritis Study Group (CASPAR) criteria. The bulk memory CD8+ T cell sort included CD45RA-CD27+/- cells together with CD45RA+CD27- cells. Sorted CD8+ T cell subsets from the synovial fluid of a few patients with psoriatic arthritis were subjected to TCRbeta sequencing. Before use, synovial fluid mononuclear cells were separated with Lymphoprep and cryopreserved in liquid nitrogen. The medium used for cryopreservation had about 50% fetal calf serum and approximately 10% dimethyl sulfoxide.

In regard to this clone: Its cognate antigen has yet to be identified. No much larger clone is present one base from it, and per-base qualities are unavailable.

Findings and caveats that apply to the study as a whole: Some individual clones occupied over 4% of the repertoire, though most synovial CD8+ subsets remained polyclonal. Only a few patients were covered by TCR sequencing, and this limited sample size was acknowledged by the authors. Because no psoriatic arthritis synovial tissue samples were available, cells were taken from synovial fluid instead of synovial tissue.

Sequencing input: memory CD8+ T cells from synovial fluid. The cell subset or site label on this specimen signifies: bulk memory CD8+ T cells (CD45RA-CD27+/- and CD45RA+CD27-). The chain employs TRBV13 and TRBJ2-1; D gene: possibly TRBD1, on 5 matching bases. This sequence was found in a human donor with psoriatic arthritis. The CDR3 protein: CASSSNTDRQFF. Read as DNA, the sequence is TGTGCCAGCAGCTCTAACACTGACAGGCAGTTCTTC.